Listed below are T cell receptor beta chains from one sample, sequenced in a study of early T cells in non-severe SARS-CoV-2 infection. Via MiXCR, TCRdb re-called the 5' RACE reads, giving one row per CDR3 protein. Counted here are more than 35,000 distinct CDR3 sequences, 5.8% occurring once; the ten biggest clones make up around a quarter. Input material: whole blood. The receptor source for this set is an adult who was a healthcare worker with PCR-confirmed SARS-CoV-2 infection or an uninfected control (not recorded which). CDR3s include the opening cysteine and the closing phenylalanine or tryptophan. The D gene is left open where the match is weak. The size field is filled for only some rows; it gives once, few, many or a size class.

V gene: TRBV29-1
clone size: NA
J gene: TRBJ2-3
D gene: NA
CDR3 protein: CSVEGGSTDTQYF
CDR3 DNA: TGCAGCGTTGAAGGCGGCAGCACAGATACGCAGTATTTT

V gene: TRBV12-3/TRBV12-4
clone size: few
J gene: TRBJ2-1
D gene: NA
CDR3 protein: CASSSQGFGDEQFF
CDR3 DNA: TGTGCCAGCAGTTCCCAGGGCTTCGGGGATGAGCAGTTCTTC

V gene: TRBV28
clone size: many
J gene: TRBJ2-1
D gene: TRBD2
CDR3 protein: CASSPLGGEGFNEQFF
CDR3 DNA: TGTGCCAGCAGCCCCCTTGGGGGGGAGGGCTTCAATGAGCAGTTCTTC

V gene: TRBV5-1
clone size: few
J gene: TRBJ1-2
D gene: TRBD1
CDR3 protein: CASSFGQGAGYTF
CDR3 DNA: TGCGCCAGCAGTTTCGGACAGGGGGCTGGCTACACCTTC

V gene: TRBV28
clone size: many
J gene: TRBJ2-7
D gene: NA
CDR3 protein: CASSLLAGSTASPWLQYF
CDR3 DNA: TGTGCCAGCAGTTTATTAGCCGGGTCGACAGCCTCCCCTTGGTTGCAGTACTTC

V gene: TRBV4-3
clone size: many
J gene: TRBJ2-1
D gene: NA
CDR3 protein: CASSQEPPGLSSYNEQFF
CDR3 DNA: TGCGCCAGCAGCCAAGAGCCTCCGGGACTCAGCTCCTACAATGAGCAGTTCTTC

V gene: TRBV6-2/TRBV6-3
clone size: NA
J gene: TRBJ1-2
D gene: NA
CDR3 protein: CASSYSTVGYTF
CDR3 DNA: TGTGCCAGCAGTTACTCGACAGTTGGCTACACCTTC

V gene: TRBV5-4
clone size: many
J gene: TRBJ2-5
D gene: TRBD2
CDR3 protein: CASKHGGARETQYF
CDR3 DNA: TGTGCCAGCAAGCACGGGGGGGCGCGTGAGACCCAGTACTTC

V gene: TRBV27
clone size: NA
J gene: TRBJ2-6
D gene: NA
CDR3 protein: CASSLGPGANVLTF
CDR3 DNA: TGTGCCAGCAGCCTCGGCCCTGGGGCCAACGTCCTGACTTTC

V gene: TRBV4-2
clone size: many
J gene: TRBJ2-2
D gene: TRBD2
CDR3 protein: CASSQLAGGGGELFF
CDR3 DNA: TGTGCCAGCAGCCAACTAGCGGGGGGCGGCGGGGAGCTGTTTTTT

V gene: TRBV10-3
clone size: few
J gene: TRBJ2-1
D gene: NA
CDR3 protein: CAISVGPPNSYNEQFF
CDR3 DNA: TGTGCCATCAGTGTAGGTCCCCCGAACTCCTACAATGAGCAGTTCTTC

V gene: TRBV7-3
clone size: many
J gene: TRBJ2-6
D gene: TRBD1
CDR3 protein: CASTSGRQGAGANVLTF
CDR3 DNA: TGTGCCAGCACCTCCGGACGACAGGGTGCTGGGGCCAACGTCCTGACTTTC

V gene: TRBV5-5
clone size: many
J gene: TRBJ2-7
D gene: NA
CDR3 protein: CASSQQGTYEQYF
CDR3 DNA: TGTGCCAGCAGCCAACAGGGAACCTACGAGCAGTACTTC

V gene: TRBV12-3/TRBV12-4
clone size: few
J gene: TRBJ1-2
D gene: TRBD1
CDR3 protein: CASSLGRTGAGGYTF
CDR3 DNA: TGTGCCAGCAGTTTAGGCCGGACAGGAGCAGGGGGCTACACCTTC

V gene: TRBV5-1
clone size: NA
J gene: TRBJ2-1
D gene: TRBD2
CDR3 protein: CASSLVLAGPSHEQFF
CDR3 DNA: TGCGCCAGCAGCTTGGTCCTAGCGGGACCCTCACATGAGCAGTTCTTC

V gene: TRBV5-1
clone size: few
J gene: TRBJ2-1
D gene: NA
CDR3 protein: CASSLARSYNEQFF
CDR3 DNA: TGCGCCAGCAGCTTGGCCAGGAGCTACAATGAGCAGTTCTTC

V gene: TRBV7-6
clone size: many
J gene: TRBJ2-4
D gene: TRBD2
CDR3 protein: CASSPIAGGPAKNIQYF
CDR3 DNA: TGTGCCAGCAGCCCCATAGCGGGGGGGCCTGCCAAAAACATTCAGTACTTC

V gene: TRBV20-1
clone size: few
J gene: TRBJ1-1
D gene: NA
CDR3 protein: CSALAGGGGTEAFF
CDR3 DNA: TGCAGTGCTCTCGCTGGGGGCGGAGGGACTGAAGCTTTCTTT

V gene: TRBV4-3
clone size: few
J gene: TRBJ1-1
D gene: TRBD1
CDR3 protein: CASGGQHNTEAFF
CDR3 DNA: TGCGCCAGCGGGGGACAGCATAACACTGAAGCTTTCTTT

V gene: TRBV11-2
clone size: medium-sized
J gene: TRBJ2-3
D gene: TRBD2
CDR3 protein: CASSDSGGSTDTQYF
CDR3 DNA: TGTGCCAGCAGCGATAGCGGGGGCAGCACAGATACGCAGTATTTT

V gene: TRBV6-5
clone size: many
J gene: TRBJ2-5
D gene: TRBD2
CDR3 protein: CASSPREGTQYF
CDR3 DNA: TGTGCCAGCAGTCCCAGGGAGGGGACCCAGTACTTC

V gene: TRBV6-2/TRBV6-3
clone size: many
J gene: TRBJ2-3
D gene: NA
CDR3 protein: CASSYSSDSTDTQYF
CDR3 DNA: TGTGCCAGCAGTTACTCAAGCGATAGCACAGATACGCAGTATTTT

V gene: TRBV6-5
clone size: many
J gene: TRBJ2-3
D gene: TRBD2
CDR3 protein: CASRTSGNTQYF
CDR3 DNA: TGTGCCAGCAGGACTAGCGGGAACACGCAGTATTTT

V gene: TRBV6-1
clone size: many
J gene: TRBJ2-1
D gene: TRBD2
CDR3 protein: CASSERVAGGLTHNEQFF
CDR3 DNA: TGTGCCAGCAGTGAAAGGGTAGCGGGGGGACTTACACACAATGAGCAGTTCTTC

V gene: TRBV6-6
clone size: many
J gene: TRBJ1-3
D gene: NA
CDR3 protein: CASSYEGTGNTIYF
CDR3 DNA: TGTGCCAGCAGTTACGAGGGAACTGGAAACACCATATATTTT

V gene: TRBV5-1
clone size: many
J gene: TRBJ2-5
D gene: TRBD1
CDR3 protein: CASNRDRAQETQYF
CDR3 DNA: TGCGCCAGCAACCGGGACAGGGCTCAAGAGACCCAGTACTTC

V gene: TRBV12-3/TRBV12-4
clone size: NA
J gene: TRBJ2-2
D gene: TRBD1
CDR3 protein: CASNTRQGYTGELFF
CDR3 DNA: TGTGCCAGCAATACTAGACAGGGATACACCGGGGAGCTGTTTTTT

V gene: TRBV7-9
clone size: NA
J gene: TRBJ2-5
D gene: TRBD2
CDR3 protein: CASSLAGTRQETQYF
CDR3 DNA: TGTGCCAGCAGCTTAGCAGGGACTAGACAAGAGACCCAGTACTTC

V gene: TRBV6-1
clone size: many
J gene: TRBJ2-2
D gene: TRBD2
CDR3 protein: CASSVLAGVDTGELFF
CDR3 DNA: TGTGCCAGCAGCGTCCTAGCGGGAGTAGATACCGGGGAGCTGTTTTTT

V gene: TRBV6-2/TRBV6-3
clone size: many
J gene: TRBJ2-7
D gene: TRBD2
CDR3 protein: CASSYGLAGVAEPQYF
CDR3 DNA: TGTGCCAGCAGTTACGGTCTAGCGGGAGTCGCGGAACCGCAGTACTTC

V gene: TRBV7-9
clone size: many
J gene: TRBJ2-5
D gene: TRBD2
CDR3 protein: CAAGEEVVETQYF
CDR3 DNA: TGTGCCGCGGGGGAGGAAGTGGTAGAGACCCAGTACTTC

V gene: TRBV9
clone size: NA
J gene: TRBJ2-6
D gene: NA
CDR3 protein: CASSTPQGGPTAGRGGANVLTF
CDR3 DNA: TGTGCCAGCAGCACCCCCCAAGGGGGGCCTACTGCTGGCCGTGGTGGGGCCAACGTCCTGACTTTC

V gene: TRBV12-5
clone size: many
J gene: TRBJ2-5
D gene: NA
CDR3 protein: CASGIQEETQYF
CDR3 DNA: TGTGCTAGTGGTATTCAGGAAGAGACCCAGTACTTC

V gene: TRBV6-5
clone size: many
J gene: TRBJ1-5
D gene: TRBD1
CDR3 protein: CASRSGQGVNQPQHF
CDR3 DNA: TGTGCCAGCAGGTCCGGGCAGGGGGTTAATCAGCCCCAGCATTTT

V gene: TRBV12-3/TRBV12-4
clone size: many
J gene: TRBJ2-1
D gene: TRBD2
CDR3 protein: CASSALVAGGANEQFF
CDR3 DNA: TGTGCCAGCAGTGCTCTTGTAGCGGGAGGAGCGAATGAGCAGTTCTTC

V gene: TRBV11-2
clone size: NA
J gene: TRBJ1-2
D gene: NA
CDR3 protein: CASSPYPGHLDDGYTF
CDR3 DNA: TGTGCCAGCAGCCCCTACCCGGGCCACCTAGACGATGGCTACACCTTC

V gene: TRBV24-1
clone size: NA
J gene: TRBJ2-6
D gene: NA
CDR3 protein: CATSGSGANVLTF
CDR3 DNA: TGTGCCACCAGTGGGTCTGGGGCCAACGTCCTGACTTTC

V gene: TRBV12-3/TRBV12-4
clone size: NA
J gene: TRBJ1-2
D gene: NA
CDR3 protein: CASSPDVFGYTF
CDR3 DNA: TGTGCCAGCAGTCCTGACGTCTTCGGCTACACCTTC

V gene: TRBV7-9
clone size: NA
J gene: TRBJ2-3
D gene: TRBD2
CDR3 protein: CASSLARLAGGRDTQYF
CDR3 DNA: TGTGCCAGCAGCTTAGCGCGACTAGCGGGAGGGCGAGATACGCAGTATTTT

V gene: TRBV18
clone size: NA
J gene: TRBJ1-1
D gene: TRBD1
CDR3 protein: CASSPGQGGVTEAFF
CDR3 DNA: TGTGCCAGCTCACCCGGACAGGGAGGGGTGACTGAAGCTTTCTTT

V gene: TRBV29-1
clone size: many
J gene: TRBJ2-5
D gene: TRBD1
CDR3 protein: CSVAGGQGQETQYF
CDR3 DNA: TGCAGCGTTGCTGGGGGACAGGGCCAAGAGACCCAGTACTTC

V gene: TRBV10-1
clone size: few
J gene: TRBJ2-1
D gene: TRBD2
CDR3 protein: CASSEPPRTSGGAVEQFF
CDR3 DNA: TGCGCCAGCAGTGAGCCACCTAGGACTAGCGGGGGGGCCGTTGAGCAGTTCTTC

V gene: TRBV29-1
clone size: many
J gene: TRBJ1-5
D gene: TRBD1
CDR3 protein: CSVGQGDNHPQHF
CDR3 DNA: TGCAGCGTGGGACAGGGAGACAATCACCCCCAGCATTTT

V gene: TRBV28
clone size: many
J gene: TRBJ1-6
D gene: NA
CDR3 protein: CASSLGRSGSPLHF
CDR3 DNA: TGTGCCAGCAGTTTAGGCAGGTCGGGTTCACCCCTCCACTTT

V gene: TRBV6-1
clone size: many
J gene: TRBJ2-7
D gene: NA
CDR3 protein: CASSEPRLASYEQYF
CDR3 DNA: TGTGCCAGCAGTGAGCCCCGGCTAGCATCCTACGAGCAGTACTTC

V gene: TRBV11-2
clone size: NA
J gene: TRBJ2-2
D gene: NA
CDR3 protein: CASSQQGFTGELFF
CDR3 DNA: TGTGCCAGCAGCCAGCAGGGTTTCACCGGGGAGCTGTTTTTT

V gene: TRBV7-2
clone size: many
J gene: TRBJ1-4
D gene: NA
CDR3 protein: CASSLDEKLFF
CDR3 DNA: TGTGCCAGCAGCTTAGACGAAAAACTGTTTTTT

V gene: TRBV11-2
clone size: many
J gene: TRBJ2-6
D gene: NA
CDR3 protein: CASSLDRINVLTF
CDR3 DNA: TGTGCCAGCAGCTTAGATAGGATCAACGTCCTGACTTTC

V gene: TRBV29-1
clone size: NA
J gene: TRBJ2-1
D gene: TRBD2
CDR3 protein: CSVPRLAGGPGEQFF
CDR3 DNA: TGCAGCGTTCCTCGACTAGCGGGAGGGCCGGGTGAGCAGTTCTTC

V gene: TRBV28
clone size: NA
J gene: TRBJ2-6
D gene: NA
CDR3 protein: CASSLGGYSLTF
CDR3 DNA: TGTGCCAGCAGTTTGGGCGGATACTCTCTGACTTTC

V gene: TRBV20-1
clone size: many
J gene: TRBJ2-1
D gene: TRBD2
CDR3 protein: CSATTSGSSYNEQFF
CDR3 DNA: TGCAGTGCTACGACTAGCGGAAGCTCCTACAATGAGCAGTTCTTC

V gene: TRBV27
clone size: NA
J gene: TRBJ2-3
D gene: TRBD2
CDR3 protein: CASSLGGSGRGTDTQYF
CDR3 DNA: TGTGCCAGCAGTTTAGGGGGTAGCGGGAGAGGCACAGATACGCAGTATTTT

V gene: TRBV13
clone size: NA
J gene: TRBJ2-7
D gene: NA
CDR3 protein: CASSLGGREQYF
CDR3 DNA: TGTGCCAGCAGCTTAGGGGGGCGGGAGCAGTACTTC

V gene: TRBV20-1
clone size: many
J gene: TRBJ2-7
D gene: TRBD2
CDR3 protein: CSALGTSGRSYEQYF
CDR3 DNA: TGCAGTGCCCTTGGGACTAGCGGAAGATCCTACGAGCAGTACTTC

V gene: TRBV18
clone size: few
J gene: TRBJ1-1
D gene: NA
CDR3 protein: CASSPPRGQGAFF
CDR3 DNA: TGTGCCAGCTCACCACCGCGGGGGCAGGGAGCTTTCTTT

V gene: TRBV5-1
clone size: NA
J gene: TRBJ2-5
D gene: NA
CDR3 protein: CASSLEDQETQYF
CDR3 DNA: TGCGCCAGCAGCTTGGAGGACCAAGAGACCCAGTACTTC

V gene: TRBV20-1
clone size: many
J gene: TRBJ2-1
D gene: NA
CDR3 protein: CSAPPVSSYNEQFF
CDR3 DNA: TGCAGTGCCCCCCCAGTGAGCTCCTACAATGAGCAGTTCTTC

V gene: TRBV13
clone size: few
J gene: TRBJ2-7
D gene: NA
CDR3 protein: CASTLKDTYEQYF
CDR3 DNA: TGTGCCAGCACCTTAAAGGACACATACGAGCAGTACTTC

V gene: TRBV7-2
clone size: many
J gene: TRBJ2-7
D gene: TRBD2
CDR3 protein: CASSLSGGVSYEQYF
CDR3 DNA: TGTGCCAGCAGCTTATCGGGAGGGGTTTCCTACGAGCAGTACTTC

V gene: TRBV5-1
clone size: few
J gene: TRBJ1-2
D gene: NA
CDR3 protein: CASSFVGVDPYGYTF
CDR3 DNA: TGCGCCAGCAGCTTTGTCGGGGTGGACCCCTATGGCTACACCTTC